These T cell receptor beta chains were read from a single sample in a study of blood T cells in healthy people across ages. A single record per CDR3 protein comes from TCRdb applying MiXCR to the 5' RACE reads. Here the sample spans 700,000 or so distinct CDR3 sequences, about 24% being singletons. The source material was blood. The receptors originated from an older man in good health. CDR3s include the opening cysteine and the closing phenylalanine or tryptophan. Fields, in order: D gene, V gene, J gene, clone size, CDR3 protein, CDR3 DNA. A D gene is named only where the DNA matches it firmly. Clone size is stated in some rows and not others, as once, few, many or a class when expanded.

>TRBD1|TRBV14|TRBJ2-5|-
CASSVRQGEGETQYF
TGTGCCAGCAGCGTACGACAGGGCGAGGGAGAGACCCAGTACTTC
>TRBD1|TRBV29-1|TRBJ2-7|-
CSVPSRTGSHNEQYF
TGCAGCGTCCCGTCCCGGACAGGGAGTCACAACGAGCAGTACTTC
>-|TRBV12-3/TRBV12-4|TRBJ2-1|-
CASSTRRSSYNEQFF
TGTGCCAGCAGTACGAGACGGAGCTCCTACAATGAGCAGTTCTTC
>-|TRBV15|TRBJ1-3|-
CATSRDPGTTGNTIYF
TGTGCCACCAGCAGAGACCCCGGGACAACTGGAAACACCATATATTTT
>TRBD2|TRBV7-2|TRBJ2-4|many
CASSSRTSGRQLAKNIQYF
TGTGCCAGCAGCTCGAGGACTAGCGGGAGGCAACTAGCCAAAAACATTCAGTACTTC
>-|TRBV4-3|TRBJ1-4|many
CASSQDVGANEKLFF
TGCGCCAGCAGCCAAGATGTTGGGGCTAATGAAAAACTGTTTTTT
>TRBD1|TRBV12-3/TRBV12-4|TRBJ1-4|few
CASRLDRAPNEKLFF
TGTGCCAGCAGGCTAGACAGGGCCCCTAATGAAAAACTGTTTTTT
>-|TRBV6-2/TRBV6-3|TRBJ2-1|few
CASSHIIPEQFF
TGTGCCAGCAGTCACATCATTCCTGAGCAGTTCTTC
>-|TRBV12-3/TRBV12-4|TRBJ1-5|few
CASSLTRQPQHF
TGTGCCAGCAGTTTAACGCGGCAGCCCCAGCATTTT
>-|TRBV10-3|TRBJ2-1|-
CAISESGAVNYNEQFF
TGTGCCATCAGTGAGTCCGGAGCGGTGAACTACAATGAGCAGTTCTTC
>-|TRBV9|TRBJ2-2|-
CASSVGERPWTGELFF
TGTGCCAGCAGCGTAGGGGAGCGGCCCTGGACCGGGGAGCTGTTTTTT
>-|TRBV3-1|TRBJ2-1|-
CASSQGPHEQFF
TGTGCCAGCAGCCAAGGACCGCATGAGCAGTTCTTC
>TRBD2|TRBV5-6|TRBJ2-3|few
CASSLTRGADTQYF
TGTGCCAGCAGCTTGACCCGGGGGGCAGATACGCAGTATTTT
>-|TRBV19|TRBJ2-1|-
CASSKSSGDEQFF
TGTGCCAGTAGTAAATCGTCAGGGGATGAGCAGTTCTTC
>-|TRBV27|TRBJ1-2|-
CASRPGEDYGYTF
TGTGCCAGCAGACCAGGGGAAGACTATGGCTACACCTTC
>-|TRBV6-5|TRBJ2-3|-
CASSYSGQGIDTQYF
TGTGCCAGCAGTTACTCGGGCCAAGGGATTGATACGCAGTATTTT
>-|TRBV28|TRBJ1-6|few
CASSSRRDDSPLHF
TGTGCCAGCAGTTCGAGAAGGGACGATTCACCCCTCCACTTT
>-|TRBV14|TRBJ1-6|few
CASSRNLGTNSPLHF
TGTGCCAGCAGCCGAAATCTGGGTACTAATTCACCCCTCCACTTT
>-|TRBV12-3/TRBV12-4|TRBJ1-1|-
CASSILDRSTEAFF
TGTGCCAGCAGCATTTTAGACAGGTCCACTGAAGCTTTCTTT
>-|TRBV6-1|TRBJ1-1|once
CASSETGYTEAFF
TGTGCCAGCAGTGAGACAGGTTACACTGAAGCTTTCTTT
>-|TRBV11-2|TRBJ1-4|-
CASSLVGQGWEELFF
TGTGCCAGCAGCTTAGTGGGGCAGGGTTGGGAAGAACTGTTTTTT
>-|TRBV20-1|TRBJ1-1|once
CSARFAGVLEAFF
TGCAGTGCTAGATTCGCAGGCGTGCTTGAAGCTTTCTTT
>TRBD2|TRBV18|TRBJ2-3|-
CASSPLASGATDTQYF
TGTGCCAGCTCACCACTCGCTAGCGGGGCCACAGATACGCAGTATTTT
>-|TRBV20-1|TRBJ2-2|-
CSARARANTGELFF
TGCAGTGCCCGGGCGCGAGCGAACACCGGGGAGCTGTTTTTT
>-|TRBV7-2|TRBJ2-5|few
CASSPRLSIRETQYF
TGTGCCAGCAGCCCTCGGCTTTCAATTCGGGAGACCCAGTACTTC